This T cell receptor beta chain came from a study of T cells in Graves' hyperthyroidism and ophthalmopathy. Patients with uncontrolled infections, other autoimmune diseases, pregnancy or lactation were excluded. Amplified TCR beta CDR3 regions came from RNA transcripts. HTBI primers drove first-round RT-PCR of the TCR CDR3. In TCRdb, the multiplex PCR reads were re-called with MiXCR into one record per CDR3 protein. The sample has more than 350,000 distinct CDR3 sequences, roughly 17% seen once; the top ten hold almost 35%. V was pared by 3 bases and J by 2 bases, with 10 bases between. Germline V gene data show CDR1 as MDHEN and CDR2 as SYDVKM. The CDR3 loop spans 14 amino acids.

The source of this sequence is a woman aged 25 to 39 with Graves' hyperthyroidism that later progressed to Graves' ophthalmopathy. This sequence joins TRBV28 and TRBJ2-5, with a weak D call TRBD1 (6 bases). Sequenced: blood. Written as DNA, the CDR3 is TGTGCCAGCAGTTTCCTGGACAGACAAGAGACCCAGTACTTC. It translates to CASSFLDRQETQYF.